This paragraph reports one T cell receptor beta chain. These data come from a study of shared clonotypes between healthy human individuals. The germline CDR1 and CDR2 sequences are MGHRA and YSYEKL. The V and J ends lost 3 bases and 7 bases respectively, with 14 bases between them. The CDR3 covers 14 residues. CD8 cells classed as naive were CD45RO-negative and positively selected for CCR7, excluding terminally differentiated effector memory CD45RA+ cells. Repertoires were generated with immunoSEQ multiplex PCR, while TCRdb's copy carries only in-frame clones and drops some. Among under 2,000,000 clones listed, about 94% were seen once.

The sequencing sample was made of naive CD8+ T cells sorted from blood. The gene calls are TRBV4-1 and TRBJ2-3; a weak D match, TRBD2 (5 bases). This clonotype originated in a man younger than 35 in good health. The CDR3 loop reads CASSQVRGKNTQYF. The CDR3 nucleotides are TGCGCCAGCAGCCAGGTCCGAGGGAAGAATACGCAGTATTTT.